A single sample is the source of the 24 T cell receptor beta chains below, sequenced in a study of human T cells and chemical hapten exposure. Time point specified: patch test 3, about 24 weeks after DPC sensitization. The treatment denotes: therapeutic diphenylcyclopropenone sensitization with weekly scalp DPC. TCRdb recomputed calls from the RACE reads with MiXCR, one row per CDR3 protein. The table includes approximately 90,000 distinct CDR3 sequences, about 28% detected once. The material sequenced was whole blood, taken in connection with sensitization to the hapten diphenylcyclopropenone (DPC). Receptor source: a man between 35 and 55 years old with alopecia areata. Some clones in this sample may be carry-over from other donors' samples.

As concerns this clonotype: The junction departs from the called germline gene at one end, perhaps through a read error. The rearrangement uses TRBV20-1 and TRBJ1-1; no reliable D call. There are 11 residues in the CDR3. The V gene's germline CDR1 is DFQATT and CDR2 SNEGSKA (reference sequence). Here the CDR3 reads CSARESEEALF. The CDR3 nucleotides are TGCAGTGCTAGGGAATCAGAAGAAGCTCTCTTT.

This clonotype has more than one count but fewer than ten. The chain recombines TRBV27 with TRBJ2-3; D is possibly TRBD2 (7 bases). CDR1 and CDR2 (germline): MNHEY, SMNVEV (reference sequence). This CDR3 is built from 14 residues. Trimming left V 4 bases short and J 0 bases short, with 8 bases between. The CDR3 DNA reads TGTGCCAGCAGTTGGGGGGGCAGCACAGATACGCAGTATTTT. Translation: CASSWGGSTDTQYF.

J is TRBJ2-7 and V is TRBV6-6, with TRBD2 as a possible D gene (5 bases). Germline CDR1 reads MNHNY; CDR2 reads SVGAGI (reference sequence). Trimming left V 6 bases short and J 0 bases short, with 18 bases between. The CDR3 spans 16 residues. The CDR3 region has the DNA TGTGCCAGCAGCTCGAACGTAGGTGGGAGCTCCTACGAGCAGTACTTC. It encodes CASSSNVGGSSYEQYF.

CDR3 amino acids: CASSLVELSSYNEQFF. As DNA, the CDR3 is TGTGCCAGCAGCTTGGTGGAATTGAGCTCCTACAATGAGCAGTTCTTC. The genes are TRBV5-6 and TRBJ2-1; D is ambiguous. Germline loops: CDR1 SGHDT, CDR2 YYEEEE. The ends were cut back, 0 bases at V and 0 bases at J, with 10 bases in the middle. The CDR3 loop spans 16 amino acids.

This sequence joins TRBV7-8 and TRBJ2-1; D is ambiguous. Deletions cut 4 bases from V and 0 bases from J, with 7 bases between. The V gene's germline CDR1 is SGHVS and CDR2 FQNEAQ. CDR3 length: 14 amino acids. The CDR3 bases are TGTGCCAGCAGCTCTAAAGCCTCCTACAATGAGCAGTTCTTC. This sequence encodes CASSSKASYNEQFF.

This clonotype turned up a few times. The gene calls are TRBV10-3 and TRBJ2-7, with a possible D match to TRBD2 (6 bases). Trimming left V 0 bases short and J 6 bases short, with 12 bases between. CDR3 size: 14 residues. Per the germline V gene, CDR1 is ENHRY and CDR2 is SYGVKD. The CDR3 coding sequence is TGTGCCATCAGTGAGTCGGGTCAGGGAGGCGAGCAGTACTTC. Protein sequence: CAISESGQGGEQYF.

The CDR3 DNA is TGTGCCAGCAGTCTCGGGACTAGCGGGAGTGGGGTGACCCAGTACTTC. Protein product: CASSLGTSGSGVTQYF. This chain uses TRBV6-2 or TRBV6-3 with TRBJ2-5, with TRBD2 matching 14 bases. Germline CDR1 reads MNHEY; CDR2 reads SVGEGT. CDR3 length equals 16 residues. The V gene end was trimmed by 5 bases and the J gene end by 7 bases; junction bases not matched to a gene: 9.

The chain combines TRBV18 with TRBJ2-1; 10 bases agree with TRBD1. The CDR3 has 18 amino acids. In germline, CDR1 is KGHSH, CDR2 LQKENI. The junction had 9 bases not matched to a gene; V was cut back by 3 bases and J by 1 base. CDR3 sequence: CASSPGTGASRSYNEQFF. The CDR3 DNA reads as TGTGCCAGCTCACCGGGGACAGGGGCATCGCGGTCCTACAATGAGCAGTTCTTC.

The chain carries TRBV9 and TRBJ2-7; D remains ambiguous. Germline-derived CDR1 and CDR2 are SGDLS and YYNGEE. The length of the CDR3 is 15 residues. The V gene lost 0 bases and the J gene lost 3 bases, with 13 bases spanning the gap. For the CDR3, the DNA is TGTGCCAGCAGCGTAGAACCTCAGGCCAGCTACGAGCAGTACTTC. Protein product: CASSVEPQASYEQYF. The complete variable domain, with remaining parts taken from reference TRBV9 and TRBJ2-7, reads DSGVTQTPKHLITATGQRVTLRCSPRSGDLSVYWYQQSLDQGLQFLIQYYNGEERAKGNILERFSAQQFPDLHSELNLSSLELGDSALYFCASSVEPQASYEQYFGPGTRLTVT.

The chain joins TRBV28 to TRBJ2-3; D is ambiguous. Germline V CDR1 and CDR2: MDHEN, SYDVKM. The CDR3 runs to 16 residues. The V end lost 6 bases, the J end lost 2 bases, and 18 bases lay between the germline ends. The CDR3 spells CASSYGPEQSTDTQYF. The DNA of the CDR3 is TGTGCCAGCAGCTATGGACCGGAGCAATCCACAGATACGCAGTATTTT. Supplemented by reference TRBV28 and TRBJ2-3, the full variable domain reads DVKVTQSSRYLVKRTGEKVFLECVQDMDHENMFWYRQDPGLGLRLIYFSYDVKMKEKGDIPEGYSVSREKKERFSLILESASTNQTSMYLCASSYGPEQSTDTQYFGPGTRLTVL.

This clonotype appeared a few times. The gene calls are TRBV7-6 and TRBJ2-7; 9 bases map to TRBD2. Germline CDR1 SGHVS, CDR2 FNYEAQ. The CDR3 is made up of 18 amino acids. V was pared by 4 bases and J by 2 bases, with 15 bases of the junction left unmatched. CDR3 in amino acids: CASSSDGPSGVGTYEQYF. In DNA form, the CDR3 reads TGTGCCAGCAGCTCCGACGGGCCTAGCGGGGTAGGCACCTACGAGCAGTACTTC.

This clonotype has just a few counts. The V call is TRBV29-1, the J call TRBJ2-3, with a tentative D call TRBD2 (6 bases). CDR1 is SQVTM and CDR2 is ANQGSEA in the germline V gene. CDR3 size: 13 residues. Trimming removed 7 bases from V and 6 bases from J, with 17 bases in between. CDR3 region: CSARGGVGDTQYF. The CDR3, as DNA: TGCAGCGCCCGGGGCGGGGTTGGGGATACGCAGTATTTT.

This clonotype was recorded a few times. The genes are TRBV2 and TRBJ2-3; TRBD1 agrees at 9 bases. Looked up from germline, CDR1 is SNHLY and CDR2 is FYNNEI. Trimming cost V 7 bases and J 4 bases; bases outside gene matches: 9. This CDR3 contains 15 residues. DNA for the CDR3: TGTGCCAGCACTCGACAGGGGGTGATAGCAGATACGCAGTATTTT. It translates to CASTRQGVIADTQYF.

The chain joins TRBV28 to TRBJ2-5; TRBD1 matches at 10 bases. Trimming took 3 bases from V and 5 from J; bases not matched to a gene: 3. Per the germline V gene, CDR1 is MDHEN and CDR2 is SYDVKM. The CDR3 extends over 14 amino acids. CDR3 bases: TGTGCCAGCAGTTTCGGGACAGGGGTGGAGACCCAGTACTTC. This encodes CASSFGTGVETQYF.

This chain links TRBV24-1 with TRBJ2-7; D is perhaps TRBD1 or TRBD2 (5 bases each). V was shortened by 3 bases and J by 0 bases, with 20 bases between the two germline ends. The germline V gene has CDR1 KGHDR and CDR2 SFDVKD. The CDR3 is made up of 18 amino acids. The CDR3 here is CATSDQSPGRKGSYEQYF. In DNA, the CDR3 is TGTGCCACCAGTGATCAAAGCCCGGGACGCAAGGGCTCCTACGAGCAGTACTTC.

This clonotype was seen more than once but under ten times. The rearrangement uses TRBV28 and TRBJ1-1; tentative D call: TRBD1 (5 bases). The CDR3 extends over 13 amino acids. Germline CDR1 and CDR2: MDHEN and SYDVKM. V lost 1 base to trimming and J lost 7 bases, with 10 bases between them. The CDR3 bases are TGTGCCAGCAGTTTATTAGCGGGGGGTGAAGCTTTCTTT. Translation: CASSLLAGGEAFF. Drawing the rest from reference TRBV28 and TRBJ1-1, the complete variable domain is DVKVTQSSRYLVKRTGEKVFLECVQDMDHENMFWYRQDPGLGLRLIYFSYDVKMKEKGDIPEGYSVSREKKERFSLILESASTNQTSMYLCASSLLAGGEAFFGQGTRLTVV.

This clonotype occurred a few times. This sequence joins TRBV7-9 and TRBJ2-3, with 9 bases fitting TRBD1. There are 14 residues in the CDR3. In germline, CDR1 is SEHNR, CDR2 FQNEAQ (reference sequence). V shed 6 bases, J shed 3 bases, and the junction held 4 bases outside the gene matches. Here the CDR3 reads CASSSDRGTDTQYF. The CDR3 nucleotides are TGTGCCAGCAGTTCCGACAGGGGGACAGATACGCAGTATTTT.

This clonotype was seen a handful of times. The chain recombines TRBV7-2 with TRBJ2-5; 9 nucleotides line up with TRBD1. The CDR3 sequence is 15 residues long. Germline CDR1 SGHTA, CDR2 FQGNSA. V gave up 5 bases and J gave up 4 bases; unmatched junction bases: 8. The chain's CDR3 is CASSLGTGRRETQYF. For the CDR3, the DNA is TGTGCCAGCAGCCTTGGGACAGGGAGGAGAGAGACCCAGTACTTC. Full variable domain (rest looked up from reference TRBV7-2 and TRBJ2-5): GAGVSQSPSNKVTEKGKDVELRCDPISGHTALYWYRQSLGQGLEFLIYFQGNSAPDKSGLPSDRFSAERTGGSVSTLTIQRTQQEDSAVYLCASSLGTGRRETQYFGPGTRLLVL.

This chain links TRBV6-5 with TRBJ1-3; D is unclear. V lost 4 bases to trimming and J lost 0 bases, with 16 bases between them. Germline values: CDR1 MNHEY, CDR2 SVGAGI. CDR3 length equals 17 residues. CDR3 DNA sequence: TGTGCCAGCAGTTCCGCTAAGGCAGGCCTCTCTGGAAACACCATATATTTT. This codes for CASSSAKAGLSGNTIYF.

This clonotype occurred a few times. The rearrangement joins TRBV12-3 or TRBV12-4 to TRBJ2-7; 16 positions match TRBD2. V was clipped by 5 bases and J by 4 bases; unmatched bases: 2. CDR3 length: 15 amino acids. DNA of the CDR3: TGTGCCAGCAGTCGGGGACTAGCGGGAGGGTACGAGCAGTACTTC. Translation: CASSRGLAGGYEQYF.

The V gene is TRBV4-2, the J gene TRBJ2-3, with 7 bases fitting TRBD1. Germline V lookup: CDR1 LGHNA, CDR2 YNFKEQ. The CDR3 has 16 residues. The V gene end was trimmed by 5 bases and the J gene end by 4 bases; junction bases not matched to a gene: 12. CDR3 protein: CASSTIYRGMADTQYF. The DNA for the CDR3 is TGTGCCAGCAGCACTATTTACAGGGGCATGGCAGATACGCAGTATTTT.

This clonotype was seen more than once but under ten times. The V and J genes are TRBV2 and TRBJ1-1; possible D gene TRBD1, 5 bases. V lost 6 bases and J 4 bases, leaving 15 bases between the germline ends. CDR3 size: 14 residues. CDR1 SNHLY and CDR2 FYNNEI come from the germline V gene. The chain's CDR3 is CASRKDGGATEAFF. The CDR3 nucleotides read TGTGCCAGCAGGAAGGACGGAGGGGCCACTGAAGCTTTCTTT.

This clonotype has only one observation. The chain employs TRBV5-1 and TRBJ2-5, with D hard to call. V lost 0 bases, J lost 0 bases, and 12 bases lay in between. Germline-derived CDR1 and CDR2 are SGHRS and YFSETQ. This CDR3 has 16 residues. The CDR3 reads CASSLEGMGNQETQYF. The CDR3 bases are TGCGCCAGCAGCTTGGAGGGTATGGGGAACCAAGAGACCCAGTACTTC.

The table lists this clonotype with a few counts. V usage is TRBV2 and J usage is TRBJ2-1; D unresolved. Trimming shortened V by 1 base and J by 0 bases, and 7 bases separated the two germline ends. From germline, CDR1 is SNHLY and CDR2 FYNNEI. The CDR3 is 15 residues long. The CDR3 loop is CASSEGAASYNEQFF. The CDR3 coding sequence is TGTGCCAGCAGTGAAGGGGCAGCCTCCTACAATGAGCAGTTCTTC.